Below, 25 T cell receptor beta chains from the same sample are listed, as sequenced in a study of blood T cell repertoires in COVID-19. Measured with immunoSEQ multiplex PCR; TCRdb has only the in-frame clones, and not every one. This table holds some 290,000 clones, 88% found once. The specimen sequenced was peripheral blood. These receptors were collected from a woman aged 30 to 39 with COVID-19, enrolled during active disease.

There are a few counts of this clone. The V call is TRBV29-1, the J call TRBJ2-7; possible D gene TRBD1, 6 bases. CDR3 size: 12 residues. The ends were cut back, 4 bases at V and 4 bases at J, with 11 bases in the middle. Germline CDR1 and CDR2: SQVTM and ANQGSEA. CDR3: CSVASGEYEQYF. CDR3 DNA: TGCAGCGTTGCCTCAGGGGAATACGAGCAGTACTTC.

The chain links TRBV19 to TRBJ1-2; no clear D gene. The CDR3 consists of 13 residues. Germline loops: CDR1 LNHDA, CDR2 SQIVND (reference sequence). V was pared by 5 bases and J by 4 bases, with 11 bases between. CDR3 loop: CASSVTDLYGYTF. DNA of the CDR3: TGTGCCAGTAGTGTAACAGACCTCTATGGCTACACCTTC.

The chain uses TRBV18 and TRBJ1-1; no firm D call. Germline CDR1 KGHSH, CDR2 LQKENI. The V and J ends lost 8 bases and 1 base respectively, with 11 bases between them. The CDR3 runs to 13 residues. CDR3 bases: TGTGCCAGCGCCCGGGAGAAGAACACTGAAGCTTTCTTT. Amino acid sequence: CASAREKNTEAFF.

The chain has TRBV19 and TRBJ2-1; no clear D. CDR1 and CDR2 from the germline V gene are LNHDA and SQIVND (reference sequence). CDR3 length: 14 residues. Trimming took off 4 bases at V and 2 bases at J, with 9 bases between the two ends. In nucleotides, the CDR3 is TGTGCCAGTAGTAAGCCCCAACCCTACAATGAGCAGTTCTTC. This gives the protein CASSKPQPYNEQFF.

The chain has TRBV9 and TRBJ2-3; possible D gene TRBD1, 6 bases. V was pared by 0 bases and J by 2 bases, with 10 bases between. Per the germline V gene, CDR1 is SGDLS and CDR2 is YYNGEE. CDR3 length equals 15 residues. The CDR3 is CASSVDRGITDTQYF. The CDR3 DNA reads as TGTGCCAGCAGCGTAGATAGGGGGATCACAGATACGCAGTATTTT.

The chain recombines TRBV5-4 with TRBJ2-3; 7 bases are shared with TRBD1. The V and J ends lost 3 bases and 9 bases, in that order; junction bases with no gene match: 4. Germline-derived CDR1 and CDR2 are SGHNT and YYREEE (reference sequence). The CDR3 has 12 residues. The CDR3 loop reads CASSSRDSTQYF. The CDR3 DNA reads as TGTGCCAGCAGCTCCCGGGACAGCACGCAGTATTTT.

V gene TRBV12-3 or TRBV12-4 combines with J gene TRBJ1-5, with D perhaps matching TRBD1 (6 bases). Trimming pared 6 bases from V and 2 bases from J, leaving 8 bases between. This CDR3 is built from 13 residues. The CDR3 region is CASSRGGNQPQHF. In DNA form, the CDR3 reads TGTGCCAGCAGCAGGGGTGGCAATCAGCCCCAGCATTTT.

This chain uses TRBV12-2 with TRBJ1-5; the D call of TRBD1 is as the table states it, not checked on the DNA. TRBV12-2 is classified as a pseudogene. This CDR3 is built from 14 residues. This chain's CDR3 is CASRLGGFNQPQHF. The CDR3 coding sequence is TGTGCAAGTCGCTTAGGGGGCTTTAATCAGCCCCAGCATTTT.

This chain uses TRBV18 with TRBJ1-3; D possibly corresponds to TRBD1 (6 bases). The length of the CDR3 is 15 residues. V dropped 3 bases and J dropped 2 bases, with 11 bases sitting between them. Germline V gene data show CDR1 as KGHSH and CDR2 as LQKENI. The chain's CDR3 is CASSPETGAGNTIYF. CDR3 bases: TGTGCCAGCTCACCCGAGACAGGAGCTGGAAACACCATATATTTT.

The chain uses TRBV5-6 and TRBJ2-1; D ambiguous. Between the trimmed V and J ends, which lost 2 bases and 0 bases, there was a span of 6 bases. The CDR3 length is 14 residues. Germline loops: CDR1 SGHDT, CDR2 YYEEEE. CDR3 nucleotide sequence: TGTGCCAGCAGCTTAACAAACTCCTACAATGAGCAGTTCTTC. Translation gives CASSLTNSYNEQFF.

A single count supports this clone. The chain is built from TRBV28 and TRBJ2-1; D not certain. The germline V gene encodes CDR1 MDHEN and CDR2 SYDVKM. V was pared by 4 bases and J by 8 bases, with 15 bases between. CDR3 length: 14 amino acids. The CDR3 nucleotides read TGTGCCAGCAGTTCTACCAACCTTTCGCATGAGCAGTTCTTC. This encodes CASSSTNLSHEQFF.

This sequence joins TRBV5-6 and TRBJ2-7; TRBD2 aligns across 11 bases. The CDR3 has 16 residues. With 2 bases clipped from V and 0 bases from J, the junction kept 4 bases outside the gene matches. Germline V gene sequence: CDR1 SGHDT, CDR2 YYEEEE. CDR3 amino acids: CASSFQTSGNSYEQYF. The CDR3 nucleotides read TGTGCCAGCAGCTTTCAGACTAGCGGGAACTCCTACGAGCAGTACTTC.

The rearrangement links TRBV24-1 to TRBJ2-1, with D perhaps matching TRBD1 (6 bases). Germline V lookup: CDR1 KGHDR, CDR2 SFDVKD. This CDR3 is 13 amino acids long. Trimming removed 6 bases at V and 9 bases at J, with 14 bases between. CDR3 in DNA: TGTGCCACCAGTTCCCGACAGGCTGGTGAGCAGTTCTTC. As protein: CATSSRQAGEQFF.

The chain uses TRBV7-9 and TRBJ1-1; 9 bases match TRBD1. The V gene's germline CDR1 is SEHNR and CDR2 FQNEAQ (reference sequence). The CDR3 is 14 amino acids. Germline trimming cut 3 bases from V and 4 bases from J; bases unmatched to any gene: 3. The CDR3 nucleotides read TGTGCCAGCAGCTTCCCGGGACAGGGCACTGAAGCTTTCTTT. This encodes CASSFPGQGTEAFF.

This clone showed up just once. A read error may account for a junction end that differs from germline. CDR3 bases: TGTGCCAGCAGCCTAGCGGGAGCAGAGACCCAGTACTTC. As protein: CASSLAGAETQYF. The chain couples TRBV7-9 to TRBJ2-5, with 10 bases that match TRBD2. The CDR3 has 13 residues. Germline V gene data show CDR1 as SEHNR and CDR2 as FQNEAQ (reference sequence).

The chain uses TRBV6-4 and TRBJ2-5; 11 positions agree with TRBD2. After removal of 2 bases from V and 4 bases from J, the junction contained 3 bases not matched to a gene. Germline CDR1 and CDR2: MRHNA and SNTAGT. The CDR3 is 15 residues long. This CDR3 reads CASSDVAGGPETQYF. In DNA, the CDR3 is TGTGCCAGCAGTGACGTAGCGGGAGGGCCAGAGACCCAGTACTTC.

V is TRBV6-5 and J is TRBJ1-6, with unresolved D. Germline-derived CDR1 and CDR2 are MNHEY and SVGAGI. V gave up 0 bases and J gave up 3 bases, with 6 bases separating them. The CDR3 runs 15 residues. The CDR3: CASSYSGGYNSPLHF. The CDR3 nucleotides are TGTGCCAGCAGTTACTCGGGAGGCTATAATTCACCCCTCCACTTT.

The rearrangement joins TRBV28 to TRBJ2-7, with 11 bases fitting TRBD2. Germline loops: CDR1 MDHEN, CDR2 SYDVKM. The J segment lost 3 bases and the V segment lost 3 bases, leaving 1 base of the junction unmatched. CDR3 length: 14 residues. CDR3 DNA: TGTGCCAGCAGTTTCGGGACTAGCGGCTACGAGCAGTACTTC. It specifies CASSFGTSGYEQYF.

This chain links TRBV14 with TRBJ1-2; 9 bases line up with TRBD1. The trim removed 7 bases at V and 3 bases at J, leaving 3 bases unmatched. The germline CDR1 and CDR2 sequences are SGHDN and FVKESK. The CDR3 totals 13 residues. The chain's CDR3 is CASKQGADYGYTF. Written as DNA, the CDR3 is TGTGCCAGCAAACAGGGGGCGGACTATGGCTACACCTTC.

J is TRBJ2-5 and V is TRBV28; TRBD1 matches at 9 bases. The CDR3 runs 15 residues. Germline V lookup: CDR1 MDHEN, CDR2 SYDVKM. V was pared by 6 bases and J by 5 bases, with 10 bases of the junction left unmatched. CDR3 sequence reads: CASSPRGDRAETQYF. The CDR3 bases are TGTGCCAGCAGCCCCCGGGGGGACAGGGCCGAGACCCAGTACTTC.

This clone has just one count. This chain joins TRBV6-6 and TRBJ2-3, with TRBD2 matching 11 bases. CDR1 is MNHNY and CDR2 is SVGAGI in the germline V gene (reference sequence). This CDR3 comprises 15 residues. The ends lost 4 bases at V and 3 bases at J; junction bases unmatched: 3. The CDR3 loop is CASSLAGGMTDTQYF. The CDR3 DNA sequence: TGTGCCAGCAGTTTAGCGGGAGGGATGACAGATACGCAGTATTTT.

The genes are TRBV5-6 and TRBJ2-1, with 12 bases aligning to TRBD2. CDR3 length equals 18 residues. V lost 3 bases and J lost 6; bases outside the gene matches: 13. Germline assignment: CDR1 SGHDT and CDR2 YYEEEE. CDR3 nucleotides: TGTGCCAGCAGCTACCTAAGGACAGGACTAGCGGGGCTCAATGAGCAGTTCTTC. Protein product: CASSYLRTGLAGLNEQFF.

The V and J genes are TRBV29-1 and TRBJ1-2; possibly TRBD1 for D (5 bases). The CDR3 sequence is 14 residues long. CDR1 SQVTM and CDR2 ANQGSEA come from the germline V gene. V lost 1 base to trimming and J lost 7 bases, with 16 bases between them. As DNA, the CDR3 is TGCAGCGTTGAAGGGCGGGGACGGTCCTCTGGCTACACCTTC. This codes for CSVEGRGRSSGYTF. Based on the CDR3 plus reference TRBV29-1 and TRBJ1-2, the full variable domain is SAVISQKPSRDICQRGTSLTIQCQVDSQVTMMFWYRQQPGQSLTLIATANQGSEATYESGFVIDKFPISRPNLTFSTLTVSNMSPEDSSIYLCSVEGRGRSSGYTFGSGTRLTVV.

The chain links TRBV27 to TRBJ2-2; 8 nucleotides match TRBD2. Germline V gene lookup returns CDR1 MNHEY and CDR2 SMNVEV (reference sequence). V dropped 5 bases and J dropped 5; count of bases not matched to a gene: 4. The CDR3 is 14 amino acids. CDR3 nucleotide sequence: TGTGCCAGCAGTCCCCCGGGGGGGACCGGGGAGCTGTTTTTT. It is translated as CASSPPGGTGELFF.

The J gene is TRBJ1-6, the V gene TRBV9; 9 positions agree with TRBD1. J lost 7 bases, V lost 2 bases, and 10 bases had no gene match. Germline-derived CDR1 and CDR2 are SGDLS and YYNGEE. CDR3 size: 17 residues. The CDR3 sequence is CASSVGSRDRVNSPLHF. Here the CDR3 DNA reads TGTGCCAGCAGCGTGGGGAGCCGGGACAGGGTGAATTCACCCCTCCACTTT. The complete variable domain, with remaining parts taken from reference TRBV9 and TRBJ1-6, reads DSGVTQTPKHLITATGQRVTLRCSPRSGDLSVYWYQQSLDQGLQFLIQYYNGEERAKGNILERFSAQQFPDLHSELNLSSLELGDSALYFCASSVGSRDRVNSPLHFGNGTRLTVT.